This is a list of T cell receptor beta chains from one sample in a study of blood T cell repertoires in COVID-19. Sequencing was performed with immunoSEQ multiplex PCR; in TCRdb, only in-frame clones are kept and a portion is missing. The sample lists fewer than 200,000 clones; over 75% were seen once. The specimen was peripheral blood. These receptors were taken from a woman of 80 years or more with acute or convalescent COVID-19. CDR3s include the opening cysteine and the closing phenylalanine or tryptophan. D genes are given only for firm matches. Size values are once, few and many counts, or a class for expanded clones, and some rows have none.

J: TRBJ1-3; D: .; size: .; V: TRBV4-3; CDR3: CASSQAPLTASLSGNTIYF; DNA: TGCGCCAGCAGCCAGGCCCCTCTGACAGCTTCTCTCTCTGGAAACACCATATATTTT
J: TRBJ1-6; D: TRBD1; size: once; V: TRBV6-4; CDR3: CASRLDRADNSPLHF; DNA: TGTGCCAGCCGGTTGGACAGGGCGGATAATTCACCCCTCCACTTT
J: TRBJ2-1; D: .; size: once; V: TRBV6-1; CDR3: CASSEGSLTGSYNEQFF; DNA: TGTGCCAGCAGTGAAGGTAGCTTGACAGGCTCCTACAATGAGCAGTTCTTC
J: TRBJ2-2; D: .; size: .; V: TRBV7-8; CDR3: CASSLAARAAGELFF; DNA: TGTGCCAGCAGCTTAGCGGCCAGGGCGGCCGGGGAGCTGTTTTTT
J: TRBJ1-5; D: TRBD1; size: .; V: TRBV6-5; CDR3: CASRGQGASNQPQHF; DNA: TGTGCCAGCAGGGGACAGGGGGCGAGCAATCAGCCCCAGCATTTT
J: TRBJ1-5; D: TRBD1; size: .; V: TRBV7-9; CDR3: CASSLGLGQGNQPQHF; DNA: TGTGCCAGCAGCTTAGGCCTTGGACAGGGTAATCAGCCCCAGCATTTT
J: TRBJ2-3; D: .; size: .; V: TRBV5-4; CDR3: CASSPGTVGTDTQYF; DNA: TGTGCCAGCAGCCCGGGAACGGTTGGCACAGATACGCAGTATTTT
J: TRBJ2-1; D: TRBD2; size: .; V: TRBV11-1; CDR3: CASSLSSGRAWEEQFF; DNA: TGTGCCAGCAGCTTATCAAGCGGGAGGGCCTGGGAAGAGCAGTTCTTC
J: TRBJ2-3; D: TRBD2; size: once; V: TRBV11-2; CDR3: CASSLIQGLARDTQYF; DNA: TGTGCCAGCAGCTTAATCCAGGGACTAGCGAGAGATACGCAGTATTTT
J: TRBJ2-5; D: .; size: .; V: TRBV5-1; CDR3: CASSFQGPETQYF; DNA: TGCGCCAGCAGCTTTCAGGGGCCAGAGACCCAGTACTTC
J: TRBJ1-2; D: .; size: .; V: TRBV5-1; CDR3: CASSLARGGEIYGYTF; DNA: TGCGCCAGCAGCTTGGCACGGGGGGGCGAGATCTATGGCTACACCTTC
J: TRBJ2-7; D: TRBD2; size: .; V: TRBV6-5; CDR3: CAAGTSASYEQYF; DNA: TGTGCCGCGGGGACTAGCGCATCATACGAGCAGTACTTC
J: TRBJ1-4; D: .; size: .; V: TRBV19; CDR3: CASKQDPTSGEKLFF; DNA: TGTGCCAGTAAGCAGGACCCCACCAGCGGTGAAAAACTGTTTTTT
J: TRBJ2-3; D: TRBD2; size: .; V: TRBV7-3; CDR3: CASSLTGLAGGADTQYF; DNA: TGTGCCAGCAGCTTAACGGGACTAGCGGGAGGTGCAGATACGCAGTATTTT
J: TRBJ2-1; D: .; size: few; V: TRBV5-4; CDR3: CASSFVISGSYNEQFF; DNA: TGTGCCAGCAGCTTTGTGATTTCAGGCTCCTACAATGAGCAGTTCTTC
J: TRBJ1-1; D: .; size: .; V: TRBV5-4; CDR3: CASRTSKDTEAFF; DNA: TGTGCCAGCAGGACTAGTAAGGACACTGAAGCTTTCTTT
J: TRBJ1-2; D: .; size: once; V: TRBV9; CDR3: CASSPRDGRALYGYTF; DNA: TGTGCCAGCAGCCCGCGGGACGGGAGGGCTCTCTATGGCTACACCTTC
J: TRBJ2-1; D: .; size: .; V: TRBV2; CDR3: CASKTRGGRQFF; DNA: TGTGCCAGCAAGACAAGAGGGGGTAGGCAGTTCTTC
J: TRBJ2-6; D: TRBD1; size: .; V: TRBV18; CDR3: CASSPSVPGGVSGANVLTF; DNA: TGTGCCAGCTCACCCTCCGTTCCAGGGGGCGTATCTGGGGCCAACGTCCTGACTTTC
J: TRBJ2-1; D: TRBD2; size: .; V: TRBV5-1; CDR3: CASSRGGPSNEQFF; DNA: TGCGCCAGCAGCCGCGGGGGGCCAAGCAATGAGCAGTTCTTC
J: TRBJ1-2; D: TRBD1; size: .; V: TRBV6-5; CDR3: CASSSGGREEGGYTF; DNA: TGTGCCAGCAGTTCAGGGGGCAGGGAGGAGGGTGGCTACACCTTC
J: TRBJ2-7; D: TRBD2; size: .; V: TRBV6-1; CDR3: CASSETSDYEQYF; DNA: TGTGCCAGCAGTGAAACTAGCGACTACGAGCAGTACTTC
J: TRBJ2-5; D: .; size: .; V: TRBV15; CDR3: CATSSLLAETQYF; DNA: TGTGCCACCAGCAGTCTACTAGCAGAGACCCAGTACTTC
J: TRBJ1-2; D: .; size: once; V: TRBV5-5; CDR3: CASSPGQHYGYTF; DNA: TGTGCCAGCAGCCCCGGACAGCACTATGGCTACACCTTC
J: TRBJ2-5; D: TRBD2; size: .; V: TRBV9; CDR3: CASSGGGPGETQYF; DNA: TGTGCCAGCTCGGGCGGGGGGCCCGGGGAGACCCAGTACTTC
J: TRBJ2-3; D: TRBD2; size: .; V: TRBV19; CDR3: CASSPGPAGGTDTQYF; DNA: TGTGCCAGTAGTCCTGGCCCAGCGGGGGGCACAGATACGCAGTATTTT
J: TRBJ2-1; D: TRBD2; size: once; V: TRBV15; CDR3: CATSSGSGRPYNEQFF; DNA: TGTGCCACCAGCAGCGGTAGCGGGAGGCCCTACAATGAGCAGTTCTTC
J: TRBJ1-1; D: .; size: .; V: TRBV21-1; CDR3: CASSKGAGGENTEAFF; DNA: TGTGCCAGCAGCAAAGGAGCAGGAGGGGAGAACACTGAAGCTTTCTTT
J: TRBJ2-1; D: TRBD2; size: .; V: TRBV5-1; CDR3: CASSFSGSDYNEQFF; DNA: TGCGCCAGCAGTTTTAGCGGGAGCGACTACAATGAGCAGTTCTTC
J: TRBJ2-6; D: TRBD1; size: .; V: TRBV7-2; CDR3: CASSSRQGWANVLTF; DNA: TGTGCCAGCAGCTCCCGACAGGGTTGGGCCAACGTCCTGACTTTC
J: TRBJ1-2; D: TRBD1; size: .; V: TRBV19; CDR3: CASSIVAGTVNYGYTF; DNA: TGTGCCAGTAGTATAGTAGCGGGGACAGTTAACTATGGCTACACCTTC
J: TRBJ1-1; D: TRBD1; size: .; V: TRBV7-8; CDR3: CASRSQGVPNTEAFF; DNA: TGTGCCAGCAGGTCCCAGGGGGTGCCGAACACTGAAGCTTTCTTT
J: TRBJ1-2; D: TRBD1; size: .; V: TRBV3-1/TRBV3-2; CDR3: CASSQTPGQGDYGYTF; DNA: TGTGCCAGCAGCCAAACCCCGGGACAGGGGGACTATGGCTACACCTTC
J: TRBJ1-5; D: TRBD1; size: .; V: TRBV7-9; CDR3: CASSLAGGPPQHF; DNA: TGTGCCAGCAGCTTAGCAGGGGGCCCGCCCCAGCATTTT
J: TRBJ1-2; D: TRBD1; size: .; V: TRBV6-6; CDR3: CASSYAQGAGYGYTF; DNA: TGTGCCAGCAGTTACGCACAGGGGGCTGGCTATGGCTACACCTTC
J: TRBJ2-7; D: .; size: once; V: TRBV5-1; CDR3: CASSPDGDRQQYF; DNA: TGCGCCAGCAGCCCGGACGGGGATAGGCAGCAGTACTTC
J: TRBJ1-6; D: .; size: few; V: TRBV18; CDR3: CASSPRKENSPLHF; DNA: TGTGCCAGCTCACCACGGAAGGAGAATTCACCCCTCCACTTT
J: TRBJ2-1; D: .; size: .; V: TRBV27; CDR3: CASSPFAGQLYNEQFF; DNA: TGTGCCAGCAGTCCCTTCGCGGGACAGCTCTACAATGAGCAGTTCTTC
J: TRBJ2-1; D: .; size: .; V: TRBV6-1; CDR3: CASSEFLGSYNEQFF; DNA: TGTGCCAGCAGTGAATTCCTAGGCAGCTACAATGAGCAGTTCTTC
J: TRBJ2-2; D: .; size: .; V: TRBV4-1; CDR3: CASSQERESTGELFF; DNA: TGCGCCAGCAGCCAAGAACGGGAGAGCACCGGGGAGCTGTTTTTT